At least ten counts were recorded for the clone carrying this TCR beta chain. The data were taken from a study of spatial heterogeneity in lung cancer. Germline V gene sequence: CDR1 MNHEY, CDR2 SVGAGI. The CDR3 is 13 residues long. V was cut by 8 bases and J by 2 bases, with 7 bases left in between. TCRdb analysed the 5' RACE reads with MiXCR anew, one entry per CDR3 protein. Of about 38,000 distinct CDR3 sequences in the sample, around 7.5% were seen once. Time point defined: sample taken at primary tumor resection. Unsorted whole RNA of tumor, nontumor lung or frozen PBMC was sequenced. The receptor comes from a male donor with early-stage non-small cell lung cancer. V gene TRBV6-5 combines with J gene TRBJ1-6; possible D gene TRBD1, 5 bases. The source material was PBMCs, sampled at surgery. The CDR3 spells CASWGAYNSPLHF. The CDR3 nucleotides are TGTGCCAGCTGGGGGGCCTATAATTCACCCCTCCACTTT.